This T cell receptor (beta chain) was sequenced during a study of tumor and adjacent non-tumor tissue in lung cancer. Study outcomes and limitations: Tumor repertoires had a smaller top 100 clone share than normal lung. Tumor TCR diversity, when higher, was linked to shorter survival.

The CDR3 runs 14 residues. Germline CDR1 MNHNS, CDR2 SASEGT. TCRbeta libraries were built with three rounds of nested PCR, modified from ARM-PCR. TCRdb called the multiplex PCR reads again in MiXCR, with one record for every CDR3 protein. The sample lists approximately 76,000 distinct CDR3 sequences; approximately 71% were seen once. The template was RNA from unsorted bulk tissue. Note on this clonotype: Its target is not known. Compared with germline, one end of the junction differs, possibly owing to a read error.

The material sequenced was lung tumor tissue. V is TRBV6-1 and J is TRBJ2-1, with unresolved D. The tail of the sequence fits TRBJ2-7 better, so the J call may be wrong. The sequence was obtained from an older woman with non-small cell lung cancer. The CDR3 nucleotides read TGTGGCAGCAGTGAAATCGACACCTACAATGAGCAGTACTTC. Translation gives CGSSEIDTYNEQYF.